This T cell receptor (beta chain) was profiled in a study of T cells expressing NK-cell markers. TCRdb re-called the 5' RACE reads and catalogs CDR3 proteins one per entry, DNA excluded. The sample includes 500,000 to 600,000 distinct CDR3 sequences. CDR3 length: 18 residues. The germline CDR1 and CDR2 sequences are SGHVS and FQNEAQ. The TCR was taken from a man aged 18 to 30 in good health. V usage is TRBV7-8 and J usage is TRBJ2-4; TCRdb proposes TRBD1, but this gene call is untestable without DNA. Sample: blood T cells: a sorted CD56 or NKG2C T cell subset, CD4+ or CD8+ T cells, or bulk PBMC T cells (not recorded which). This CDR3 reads CASSLGYRGRGAKNIQYF.